This TCR beta chain was retrieved from a study of blood T cells in healthy people across ages. Combining a sample-barcoded 5' primer with a J-beta primer mix, a second PCR ran for about 6 to 12 cycles. Every sample returned 2.5 million or more CDR3-containing paired-end reads. TCRdb recomputed calls from the 5' RACE reads with MiXCR, one row per CDR3 protein. The sample includes roughly 650,000 distinct CDR3 sequences, approximately 30% of them seen just once. This clonotype has a single count. The antigen is undetermined. The study, taken as a whole, reports: Naive CD4+ cell counts and diversity both ran higher in long-lived than in aged donors. Observed TCR beta diversity per million T cells went down as age went up. This fall followed a roughly linear course with age.

Germline CDR1 reads LGHDT; CDR2 reads YNNKEL (reference sequence). The CDR3 sequence is 14 residues long. V dropped 2 bases and J dropped 8 bases, with 12 bases sitting between them. Sequencing was performed on blood. The chain has TRBV3-1 and TRBJ1-4; D call uncertain. The source of this sequence is an elderly woman in good health. DNA of the CDR3: TGTGCCAGCAGCCAATACCGTAGTCGGGAAAAACTGTTTTTT. Translated: CASSQYRSREKLFF.